This T cell receptor beta chain was documented in a study of blood T cell repertoires in COVID-19. About the study: Acute and convalescent COVID-19 specimens originated in the United States, Italy and Spain. T cells, B-cell-depleted T cells, or PBMCs supplied cDNA or gDNA.

The germline V gene has CDR1 MNHNS and CDR2 SASEGT. J gave up 0 bases and V 4 bases, and 11 bases lay outside the gene matches. This CDR3 has 17 residues. Per the authors' pipeline: Using reference gene primer amplification, nucleated cell counts were estimated. Method: immunoSEQ multiplex PCR; TCRdb's copy keeps in-frame clones and lacks some. V, J and clone size derive from that table, while D and trimming were established from the DNA sequence. The sample shows roughly 360,000 clones, approximately 77% of them seen only once. The sample consisted of peripheral blood. V is TRBV6-1 and J is TRBJ2-7; 8 nucleotides match TRBD1. The clonotype originates from a human donor with acute or convalescent COVID-19. The donor label of this sample is uncertain. The CDR3, as DNA: TGTGCCAGCAGTGTCCTAGGGGGGACAGGTCGCTCCTACGAGCAGTACTTC. The encoded protein is CASSVLGGTGRSYEQYF.